These 32 T cell receptor beta chains originate from one sample sequenced in a study of Graves' ophthalmopathy and Graves' hyperthyroidism. The sequenced template was RNA, covering the TCR beta CDR3 region. HTBI-primed first-round RT-PCR preceded second-round multiplex PCR. TCRdb re-analysed the multiplex PCR reads in MiXCR, keeping a single row per CDR3 protein. The sample includes more than 550,000 distinct CDR3 sequences, about 40% seen only once; the top ten take about 3.3%. The sequenced material came from peripheral blood. These receptors originate from an adult man with Graves' ophthalmopathy.

CDR3 nucleotide sequence: TGTGCCAGCACCCCTAGGACAGGGGGCGGGGAGACCCAGTACTTC. Translated: CASTPRTGGGETQYF. The chain combines TRBV7-9 with TRBJ2-5; 11 bases map to TRBD1. V was clipped by 7 bases and J by 5 bases; unmatched bases: 9. This CDR3 contains 15 residues. In germline, CDR1 is SEHNR, CDR2 FQNEAQ (reference sequence).

The rearrangement uses TRBV20-1 and TRBJ2-3; D ambiguous. CDR3 length: 12 residues. Germline V gene data show CDR1 as DFQATT and CDR2 as SNEGSKA (reference sequence). The V gene lost 1 base and the J gene lost 4 bases, with 6 bases spanning the gap. CDR3 residues: CSARGRADTQYF. CDR3 bases: TGCAGTGCTAGAGGTCGTGCAGATACGCAGTATTTT.

This sequence joins TRBV12-3 or TRBV12-4 and TRBJ1-2; 11 nucleotides agree with TRBD1. The CDR3 contains 16 residues. Trimming took 5 bases from V and 7 from J; bases not matched to a gene: 12. The CDR3, as DNA: TGTGCCAGCAGTCTGCGTGTGGGACAGGGGGACGGTGGCTACACCTTC. Translating it yields CASSLRVGQGDGGYTF.

This clonotype was picked up many times. The V gene is TRBV10-2, the J gene TRBJ1-5, with D tentatively TRBD1 (5 bases). Trimming left V 6 bases short and J 5 bases short, with 17 bases between. Looked up from germline, CDR1 is WSHSY and CDR2 is SAAADI. This CDR3 spans 15 amino acids. The CDR3 DNA sequence: TGCGCCAGCAGCCCAAAATCAGGGTCTTATCAGCCCCAGCATTTT. It is translated as CASSPKSGSYQPQHF.

This rearrangement joins TRBV12-5 to TRBJ2-7; D unresolved. From germline, CDR1 is LGHNT and CDR2 FRNRAP. The CDR3 runs 12 residues. Deletions cut 6 bases from V and 7 bases from J, with 13 bases between. DNA for the CDR3: TGTGCTAGTGGAGCTCCCGTGGGGGAGCAGTACTTC. It codes for CASGAPVGEQYF.

The chain is built from TRBV6-6 and TRBJ1-5; tentatively, D is TRBD1 (5 bases). The CDR3 is 14 amino acids. CDR1 is MNHNY and CDR2 is SVGAGI in the germline V gene (reference sequence). V was shortened by 6 bases and J by 0 bases, with 9 bases between the two germline ends. The DNA for the CDR3 is TGTGCCAGCAGCGACAGCTATAGCAATCAGCCCCAGCATTTT. The encoded protein is CASSDSYSNQPQHF.

CDR3 nucleotides: TGCAGTGCTAGTGGAGGGGTCGCTGAAGCTTTCTTT. It translates to CSASGGVAEAFF. V is TRBV20-1 and J is TRBJ1-1; perhaps TRBD1 as D (5 bases). The CDR3 has 12 amino acids. Trimming removed 3 bases from V and 6 bases from J, with 11 bases in between. Germline V gene data show CDR1 as DFQATT and CDR2 as SNEGSKA (reference sequence).

Turning to this clonotype: Possible read error: a much larger clone is one base away. The chain employs TRBV10-3 and TRBJ1-4; maybe TRBD1 (5 bases). Germline-derived CDR1 and CDR2 are ENHRY and SYGVKD. CDR3 length: 13 amino acids. The CDR3 reads CVSSDGGYEKLFF. As DNA, the CDR3 is TGTGTCAGCAGTGACGGGGGTTATGAAAAACTGTTTTTT.

This clonotype was counted many times. The chain is built from TRBV9 and TRBJ2-7, with D possibly matching TRBD1 (7 bases). This CDR3 spans 15 amino acids. Trimming took off 4 bases at V and 3 bases at J, with 17 bases between the two ends. CDR1 is SGDLS and CDR2 is YYNGEE in the germline V gene. The CDR3 DNA sequence: TGTGCCAGCAGCTCAGGGCGGGACAGCTTCTACGAGCAGTACTTC. This translates into CASSSGRDSFYEQYF. Complete variable domain (other parts from reference TRBV9 and TRBJ2-7): DSGVTQTPKHLITATGQRVTLRCSPRSGDLSVYWYQQSLDQGLQFLIQYYNGEERAKGNILERFSAQQFPDLHSELNLSSLELGDSALYFCASSSGRDSFYEQYFGPGTRLTVT.

This clonotype was counted many times. This chain joins TRBV6-6 and TRBJ2-7, with D possibly TRBD1 on 5 matching bases. CDR1 MNHNY and CDR2 SVGAGI come from the germline V gene (reference sequence). Trimming removed 4 bases from V and 5 bases from J, with 15 bases in between. The CDR3 runs to 14 residues. The CDR3 region is CASSLRGTGHEQYF. The CDR3 bases are TGTGCCAGCAGTTTAAGGGGAACGGGTCACGAGCAGTACTTC.

This clonotype was seen ten or more times. The chain has TRBV7-3 and TRBJ2-7, with 12 bases aligning to TRBD2. There are 16 residues in the CDR3. Germline V gives CDR1 SGHTA, CDR2 FQGTGA. Trimming removed 0 bases from V and 7 bases from J; junction bases left unmatched: 7. The CDR3 sequence is CASSLTSLAGGREQYF. CDR3 nucleotides: TGTGCCAGCAGCTTAACGAGCCTAGCGGGGGGGCGTGAGCAGTACTTC.

The chain employs TRBV4-2 and TRBJ2-2; D not certain. Germline V gene lookup returns CDR1 LGHNA and CDR2 YNFKEQ. The CDR3 is 15 amino acids. V shed 0 bases and J shed 0 bases, with 5 bases lying between them. The CDR3 reads CASSQEGTNTGELFF. The CDR3, as DNA: TGTGCCAGCAGCCAAGAGGGTACGAACACCGGGGAGCTGTTTTTT.

V usage is TRBV10-3 and J usage is TRBJ1-6; D may be TRBD1 (6 bases). Per germline, CDR1 ENHRY and CDR2 SYGVKD. CDR3 length equals 16 residues. V lost 2 bases and J lost 0, with 8 bases in between. The CDR3 region is CAISETGSSYNSPLHF. The CDR3 nucleotides read TGTGCCATCAGTGAGACAGGGAGCTCCTATAATTCACCCCTCCACTTT.

The chain recombines TRBV29-1 with TRBJ2-3, with D uncertain. The CDR3 totals 13 residues. Trimming removed 4 bases at V and 3 bases at J, with 11 bases between. Germline CDR1 is SQVTM and CDR2 is ANQGSEA. The CDR3 loop is CSVGQAGTDTQYF. The CDR3 nucleotides read TGCAGCGTTGGGCAGGCTGGAACAGATACGCAGTATTTT.

This clonotype appeared a few times. The rearrangement links TRBV5-8 to TRBJ2-2; D tentatively fits TRBD1 or TRBD2 (5 bases each). V was pared by 4 bases and J by 1 base, with 17 bases between. The germline V gene has CDR1 SGHTS and CDR2 YDEGEE. The CDR3 consists of 17 residues. CDR3 in amino acids: CASSLPFGTENTGELFF. The CDR3 nucleotides read TGTGCCAGCAGCCTTCCCTTCGGGACCGAGAACACCGGGGAGCTGTTTTTT.

This clonotype was recorded at least ten times. The gene calls are TRBV7-2 and TRBJ2-5; 7 bases map to TRBD1. The V gene's germline CDR1 is SGHTA and CDR2 FQGNSA. This CDR3 region has 13 residues. The V and J ends lost 4 bases and 3 bases, in that order; junction bases with no gene match: 2. The CDR3 DNA is TGTGCCAGCAGCTACGGGACAGAAGAGACCCAGTACTTC. Protein product: CASSYGTEETQYF.

This clonotype was seen repeatedly, ten times or more. The genes are TRBV7-2 and TRBJ2-5; 9 positions match TRBD2. Germline trimming cut 2 bases from V and 5 bases from J; bases unmatched to any gene: 9. The CDR3 contains 16 residues. The germline V gene encodes CDR1 SGHTA and CDR2 FQGNSA. DNA of the CDR3: TGTGCCAGCAGCTTACTTAGCGGGGGCCAGGGGGAGACCCAGTACTTC. It codes for CASSLLSGGQGETQYF.

The chain carries TRBV13 and TRBJ1-4; 7 bases match TRBD1. The CDR3 runs to 15 residues. The germline CDR1 and CDR2 sequences are PRHDT and FYEKMQ (reference sequence). After removal of 5 bases from V and 0 bases from J, the junction contained 3 bases not matched to a gene. The CDR3 DNA reads TGTGCCAGCAGCCCAGGGGGGGCAACTAATGAAAAACTGTTTTTT. It is translated as CASSPGGATNEKLFF.

Worth noting for this clonotype: The junction and the germline gene differ at one end; a read error may be behind it. V gene TRBV7-2 combines with J gene TRBJ2-2, with D unresolved. CDR3 size: 15 residues. Per germline, CDR1 SGHTA and CDR2 FQGNSA. The DNA of the CDR3 is TGCGCCAGCAGCCAAGCCTTACATTCCACCGGGGAGCTGTTTTTT. Its protein is CASSQALHSTGELFF.

This clonotype has at least ten counts. The J gene is TRBJ2-5, the V gene TRBV29-1; TRBD1 matches 7 bases. Germline assignment: CDR1 SQVTM and CDR2 ANQGSEA. Trimming removed 6 bases from V and 2 bases from J; junction bases left unmatched: 6. This CDR3 contains 13 residues. The CDR3 spells CSVADRAQETQYF. The CDR3 nucleotides are TGCAGCGTCGCTGACAGGGCACAAGAGACCCAGTACTTC. The whole variable domain, remainder taken from reference TRBV29-1 and TRBJ2-5, is SAVISQKPSRDICQRGTSLTIQCQVDSQVTMMFWYRQQPGQSLTLIATANQGSEATYESGFVIDKFPISRPNLTFSTLTVSNMSPEDSSIYLCSVADRAQETQYFGPGTRLLVL.

This clonotype occurred many times. The chain couples TRBV7-2 to TRBJ2-2; TRBD2 might be the D (5 bases). The V end was cut by 6 bases, the J end by 7 bases, with 12 bases between. The germline CDR1 and CDR2 sequences are SGHTA and FQGNSA. CDR3 length: 13 amino acids. As DNA, the CDR3 is TGTGCCAGCAGTTTACGGGGTGACGGGGAGCTGTTTTTT. Its protein is CASSLRGDGELFF.

The table lists this clonotype with a few counts. The V gene is TRBV12-3 or TRBV12-4, the J gene TRBJ2-1; D is perhaps TRBD1 or TRBD2 (5 bases each). The V end lost 3 bases, the J end lost 4 bases, and 13 bases lay between the germline ends. The CDR3 runs to 15 residues. The DNA for the CDR3 is TGTGCCAGCAGTTTTTACGGGGCAGGGTACAATGAGCAGTTCTTC. The encoded protein is CASSFYGAGYNEQFF.

This chain uses TRBV11-1 with TRBJ2-7; 8 nucleotides agree with TRBD1. The CDR3 contains 15 residues. Germline CDR1 is SGHAT and CDR2 is FQDESV (reference sequence). The V and J ends lost 5 bases and 7 bases, in that order; junction bases with no gene match: 13. The CDR3 sequence: CASSPLRGRNDEQYF. CDR3 in DNA: TGTGCCAGCAGCCCCCTCAGGGGGCGTAATGATGAGCAGTACTTC.

The rearrangement joins TRBV10-3 to TRBJ1-5; 9 bases line up with TRBD1. CDR1 and CDR2 (germline): ENHRY, SYGVKD. The CDR3 has 11 residues. The junction had 9 bases not matched to a gene; V was cut back by 10 bases and J by 14 bases. The CDR3 protein is CATRTGEGEHF. The CDR3 nucleotides are TGTGCCACCAGGACAGGGGAAGGCGAGCATTTT.

A few counts support this clonotype. The gene calls are TRBV2 and TRBJ2-2; D is unresolved. This CDR3 has 14 residues. Looked up from germline, CDR1 is SNHLY and CDR2 is FYNNEI. With 7 bases removed from V and 4 bases from J, the gap between germline ends came to 13 bases. The CDR3, as DNA: TGTGCCAGCATCCCGACGTCCGCCACCGGGGAGCTGTTTTTT. It translates to CASIPTSATGELFF.

This clonotype was counted between two and nine times. The V and J genes are TRBV5-1 and TRBJ2-7; a weak D match, TRBD1 (6 bases). Trimming cost V 0 bases and J 1 base, with 14 bases left between them. This CDR3 is built from 16 residues. Germline CDR1 reads SGHRS; CDR2 reads YFSETQ. CDR3 amino acids: CASSLDGTGRSYEQYF. The DNA of the CDR3 is TGCGCCAGCAGCTTGGATGGCACAGGGAGATCCTACGAGCAGTACTTC.

Points on this clonotype: Likely a read error: the CDR3 ends without its conserved phenylalanine or tryptophan. V gene TRBV7-6 combines with J gene TRBJ1-1; D unresolved. Germline CDR1 reads SGHVS; CDR2 reads FNYEAQ. The germline V and J ends were trimmed by 2 bases and 4 bases, with 17 bases remaining between them. This CDR3 spans 16 amino acids. The CDR3 reads CASSLRGSPAGTEAFS. The CDR3 DNA reads TGTGCCAGCAGCTTACGTGGGTCTCCCGCCGGCACTGAAGCTTTCTCT.

The sample holds many counts of this clonotype. This chain's CDR3 is CAISEGNTSLDEQYF. In nucleotides, the CDR3 is TGTGCCATCAGTGAGGGTAATACTAGCCTTGACGAGCAGTACTTC. V is TRBV10-3 and J is TRBJ2-7, with D perhaps matching TRBD2 (6 bases). The CDR3 has 15 residues. Trimming removed 2 bases from V and 5 bases from J, with 16 bases in between. Germline CDR1 is ENHRY and CDR2 is SYGVKD.

This clonotype was picked up a small number of times. V is TRBV25-1 and J is TRBJ2-1; D remains unclear. CDR1 is MGHDK, CDR2 SYGVNS, per germline. The CDR3 totals 17 residues. The germline V and J ends were trimmed by 8 bases and 5 bases, with 25 bases remaining between them. The CDR3 region is CASGLHRVSGGHNEQFF. Written as DNA, the CDR3 is TGTGCCAGCGGTTTACACCGGGTCTCAGGTGGACACAATGAGCAGTTCTTC.

The rearrangement joins TRBV10-3 to TRBJ1-3; 7 bases match TRBD1. Germline V CDR1 and CDR2: ENHRY, SYGVKD. The ends lost 4 bases at V and 8 bases at J; junction bases unmatched: 8. The CDR3 totals 14 residues. The DNA of the CDR3 is TGTGCCATCAGTGGGACAGGCTATGGCTACACCATATATTTT. This gives the protein CAISGTGYGYTIYF.

The table lists this clonotype with many counts. The gene calls are TRBV7-9 and TRBJ1-1; tentative D call: TRBD1 (5 bases). There are 13 residues in the CDR3. From germline, CDR1 is SEHNR and CDR2 FQNEAQ (reference sequence). V was clipped by 5 bases and J by 0 bases, with 7 bases between them. The CDR3 sequence: CASSKGLNTEAFF. DNA for the CDR3: TGTGCCAGCAGCAAGGGACTGAACACTGAAGCTTTCTTT.

The CDR3 loop is CASGLSVNYTF. The DNA for the CDR3 is TGTGCTAGTGGTTTGTCTGTCAACTACACCTTC. The V call is TRBV12-5, the J call TRBJ1-2; unclear D gene. The CDR3 loop spans 11 amino acids. V lost 2 bases to trimming and J lost 10 bases, with 8 bases between them. CDR1 and CDR2 from the germline V gene are LGHNT and FRNRAP.